This T cell receptor (beta chain) was obtained from a study of CD8+ T cells in alopecia areata. Whole-study results and caveats: Tofacitinib produced a significant decrease in scalp clonality and in expanded CD8+ clones among the top 100.

The treatment is: oral pan-JAK inhibitor, 5-10 mg twice daily. The V end lost 0 bases, the J end lost 1 base, and 6 bases lay between the germline ends. The CDR3 covers 13 residues. Germline V lookup: CDR1 SQVTM, CDR2 ANQGSEA. With respect to this clone: The antigen is undetermined.

Sequencing used cDNA as its template, made by extracting RNA and reverse transcribing it. Clones were sequenced by immunoSEQ multiplex PCR, and TCRdb holds only the in-frame ones, with some missing. The sample carries around 120,000 clones, around 60% recorded once. The clonotype originates from a human donor with alopecia areata. This chain joins TRBV29-1 and TRBJ1-2, with D hard to call. The source was CD4+ T cells sorted from blood, collected at week 4, from a patient treated with tofacitinib. The CDR3 sequence: CSVEDLGNYGYTF. In DNA, the CDR3 is TGCAGCGTTGAAGACCTCGGTAACTATGGCTACACCTTC.